This T cell receptor (beta chain) came from a study of T cell clonotyping in hematopoietic cell transplantation (dated by TCRdb to the early 2020s). In the study overall: A total of about 140 blood samples were gathered in the study from 35 to 45 consecutive transplant recipients along with their related donors. Recruitment of patients ran from late 2015 to early 2017, and follow-up continued until late 2020 or until death. Broad study findings and their caveats: A decrease in recipient TCR diversity was observed after transplant, and a progressive increase in pathologically expanded clonotypes was seen from day 30 to day 180. The sample size was limited, and because cells were not sorted, the contributions of CD4 and CD8 repertoires could not be separated. Recipient repertoires showed only a small fraction of overlap with donor repertoires, and over 97% appeared de novo at the given depth. Inverse Simpson Index values from donors and from recipients before transplant predicted broader TCR repertoire diversity after transplant.

As to this clone: It has no known antigen specificity. No base qualities exist here, and no much larger clone lies one base off it.

The label giving this sample's time point can be read as: 100 days after allo-HCT. Blood from recipients was drawn about 28 days before transplant and again at days 30, 100 and 180 after transplant. Nuclei Lysis Solution was used to extract genomic DNA from fresh or cryopreserved unfractionated peripheral blood mononuclear cells. TCR beta CDR3 regions were amplified from genomic DNA with the immunoSEQ assay, a bias-controlled multiplex PCR using V- and J-specific primers. A second PCR step added a proprietary barcode and Illumina adapter sequences to the CDR3 amplicons. An Illumina MiSeq instrument was used to sequence the CDR3 libraries. As for how the authors treated the data: immunoSEQ Analyzer 3.0 was used for export and quality control, with R Bioconductor and Immunarch used for downstream analyses. Repertoire metrics were calculated using only productive rearrangements within the normalized downsampled data set. In the normalized cohort, a clonotype counted as pathologically expanded if the clonotype was larger than 5 templates. Repertoire diversity was measured with the Inverse Simpson Index. To capture all clonotypes, the CMV-specificity analyses were run on the non-normalized data set. Not all clones reach the TCRdb copy of this immuneACCESS table, which keeps in-frame sequences only. Checked studies attribute under half of the gap to unresolved V genes and leave the rest unexplained. V, J and clone size reflect that table, while D and trimming were determined from the DNA. This sample is represented by around 13,000 clones; about 79% of them were singletons. The top ten clones comprise 5.8% of the sample.

Including the terminal cysteine and phenylalanine, the CDR3 comprises 12 residues. Only the CDR3 part of the read is kept: 36 bases, read in frame from the first base. Between the V and J ends, shortened by 0 bases and 7 bases respectively, the junction contains 7 bases. CDR1 and CDR2 are drawn from the germline V gene (reference sequence): GTSNPN, SVGIG. The sequenced sample was PBMCs, obtained 100 days after allogeneic stem cell transplant. This chain joins TRBV30 to TRBJ1-5, with the D gene call left open. This clonotype originated in a female patient in her thirties or forties who had an allogeneic stem cell transplant from a related donor, so T cells may come from the graft donor. Some clones in this sample may be carry-over from other donors' samples. The DNA is as follows: TGTGCCTGGAGTGTTCTTCACCAGCCCCAGCATTTT. Its translation reads: CAWSVLHQPQHF.